These 30 T cell receptor beta chains were all obtained from the same sample, sequenced in a study of cytomegalovirus exposure and HLA in healthy donors. 13 Jbeta primers and 60 Vbeta primers were used for the PCR. Repertoires were generated with immunoSEQ multiplex PCR, while TCRdb's copy carries only in-frame clones and drops some. This sample has some 98,000 clones, with roughly 76% found just once. Sequencing was done on a sample of PBMCs. These receptors all come from a human donor in good health.

There are a few counts of this clone. The V and J genes are TRBV25-1 and TRBJ2-3; D possibly corresponds to TRBD2 (6 bases). CDR3 length: 13 residues. CDR1 MGHDK and CDR2 SYGVNS come from the germline V gene. Trimming took off 6 bases at V and 7 bases at J, with 14 bases between the two ends. The CDR3 nucleotides read TGTGCCAGCAGGGAGGGAGAAGGAAATACGCAGTATTTT. As protein: CASREGEGNTQYF.

This chain links TRBV30 with TRBJ2-7, with 12 bases lining up with TRBD1. V dropped 7 bases and J dropped 2; count of bases not matched to a gene: 9. Germline CDR1 and CDR2: GTSNPN and SVGIG (reference sequence). The CDR3 length is 15 residues. CDR3 loop: CASAGTGGQTYEQYF. In nucleotides, the CDR3 is TGTGCCTCTGCCGGGACAGGGGGCCAAACCTACGAGCAGTACTTC.

The chain links TRBV7-2 to TRBJ2-7, with TRBD2 matching 9 bases. J gave up 0 bases and V 3 bases, and 3 bases lay outside the gene matches. There are 15 residues in the CDR3. CDR1 and CDR2 from the germline V gene are SGHTA and FQGNSA. This CDR3 reads CASSFSGSSSYEQYF. CDR3 in DNA: TGTGCCAGCAGCTTTAGCGGGAGTAGCTCCTACGAGCAGTACTTC.

The chain carries TRBV9 and TRBJ1-5; D is possibly TRBD1 (6 bases). The CDR3 loop spans 16 amino acids. V was trimmed by 0 bases and J by 2 bases, leaving 12 bases between them. The germline V gene encodes CDR1 SGDLS and CDR2 YYNGEE. Here the CDR3 reads CASSVGPGGGNQPQHF. DNA of the CDR3: TGTGCCAGCAGCGTAGGGCCGGGGGGCGGCAATCAGCCCCAGCATTTT.

The rearrangement links TRBV9 to TRBJ2-1; D not certain. Trimming removed 0 bases from V and 6 bases from J, with 10 bases in between. Germline assignment: CDR1 SGDLS and CDR2 YYNGEE. The CDR3 length is 14 residues. CDR3 nucleotide sequence: TGTGCCAGCAGCGTAGGTCAGGCCCTCAATGAGCAGTTCTTC. Protein sequence: CASSVGQALNEQFF.

V and J are TRBV7-2 and TRBJ1-2, with 7 bases aligning to TRBD1. Germline loops: CDR1 SGHTA, CDR2 FQGNSA. The CDR3 runs 15 residues. V lost 0 bases, J lost 0 bases, and 1 base stayed unmatched. CDR3 in amino acids: CASSLATGTNYGYTF. The CDR3 DNA reads as TGTGCCAGCAGCTTAGCGACAGGGACTAACTATGGCTACACCTTC.

V and J are TRBV29-1 and TRBJ1-2; D not certain. CDR3 size: 12 residues. Trimming left V 7 bases short and J 2 bases short, with 11 bases between. The germline V gene has CDR1 SQVTM and CDR2 ANQGSEA. The CDR3 nucleotides are TGCAGCGATCAGGTTCCCAACTATGGCTACACCTTC. Amino acid sequence: CSDQVPNYGYTF.

V is TRBV6-1 and J is TRBJ1-1, with a possible D match to TRBD1 (6 bases). V lost 4 bases and J 7 bases, leaving 16 bases between the germline ends. Germline V gives CDR1 MNHNS, CDR2 SASEGT. The CDR3 is 14 amino acids. CDR3 DNA sequence: TGTGCCAGCAGTGGGGGCGCAGGGGCAATTGAAGCTTTCTTT. Encoded protein: CASSGGAGAIEAFF.

This clone is a singleton in its sample. The chain uses TRBV5-1 and TRBJ2-5, with TRBD2 matching 12 bases. After removal of 2 bases from V and 0 bases from J, the junction contained 2 bases not matched to a gene. Germline loops: CDR1 SGHRS, CDR2 YFSETQ. The CDR3 runs 16 residues. This CDR3 is CASSLTSGGNQETQYF. CDR3 nucleotides: TGCGCCAGCAGCTTAACTAGCGGGGGGAACCAAGAGACCCAGTACTTC.

This clone was detected only a few times. This rearrangement joins TRBV6-4 to TRBJ1-2; D uncertain. The V gene lost 0 bases and the J gene lost 7 bases, with 9 bases spanning the gap. The CDR3 is made up of 13 amino acids. CDR1 is MRHNA and CDR2 is SNTAGT in the germline V gene. CDR3 nucleotides: TGTGCCAGCAGTGACTCAACCCGGGGTGGCTACACCTTC. As protein: CASSDSTRGGYTF.

The chain is built from TRBV6-5 and TRBJ1-2; TRBD1 matches 10 bases. After removal of 6 bases from V and 4 bases from J, the junction contained 2 bases not matched to a gene. This CDR3 has 13 residues. Per germline, CDR1 MNHEY and CDR2 SVGAGI. The CDR3 DNA reads TGTGCCAGCAGCAGGACAGGGGGCTATGGCTACACCTTC. This encodes CASSRTGGYGYTF.

This rearrangement joins TRBV6-5 to TRBJ1-2; weak D call: TRBD1 (6 bases). This CDR3 region has 14 residues. V lost 0 bases and J lost 7, with 12 bases in between. In germline, CDR1 is MNHEY, CDR2 SVGAGI. CDR3 bases: TGTGCCAGCAGTTACTCGACACAGGGAATTGGCTACACCTTC. It specifies CASSYSTQGIGYTF.

This chain uses TRBV21-1 with TRBJ1-2; the listed D gene, TRBD1, was not tested against the DNA. TRBV21-1 is designated a pseudogene. This CDR3 comprises 17 residues. In DNA form, the CDR3 reads TGTGCCAGCAGCAAAGGGTATGGGTTAAGGGGCAACTATGGCTACACCTTC. It specifies CASSKGYGLRGNYGYTF.

V and J are TRBV5-1 and TRBJ1-4; 7 bases fit TRBD1. CDR1 SGHRS and CDR2 YFSETQ come from the germline V gene. This CDR3 contains 14 residues. Trimming cost V 4 bases and J 7 bases; bases outside gene matches: 7. The DNA of the CDR3 is TGCGCCAGCAGCGTGCTAACAGGGGCTGAAAAACTGTTTTTT. Translating it yields CASSVLTGAEKLFF.

The CDR3 region has the DNA TGTGCCAGTAGTTCAGGGGGCGACTATGGCTACACCTTC. It codes for CASSSGGDYGYTF. The chain joins TRBV19 to TRBJ1-2; 8 bases map to TRBD1. CDR3 length equals 13 residues. V shed 5 bases and J 3 bases; nucleotides not matched to a gene: 2. Germline CDR1 LNHDA, CDR2 SQIVND (reference sequence).

The chain carries TRBV5-4 and TRBJ2-1, with 9 nucleotides matching TRBD1. Trimming at V came to 4 bases and at J to 4 bases, leaving 9 bases not matched to a gene. Germline V gene data show CDR1 as SGHNT and CDR2 as YYREEE (reference sequence). CDR3 length: 16 amino acids. CDR3 DNA sequence: TGTGCCAGCAGCAGGGACAGGGCAGGGACTTACAATGAGCAGTTCTTC. The encoded protein is CASSRDRAGTYNEQFF. Supplemented by reference TRBV5-4 and TRBJ2-1, the full variable domain reads ETGVTQSPTHLIKTRGQQVTLRCSSQSGHNTVSWYQQALGQGPQFIFQYYREEENGRGNFPPRFSGLQFPNYSSELNVNALELDDSALYLCASSRDRAGTYNEQFFGPGTRLTVL.

J is TRBJ1-1 and V is TRBV11-3, with D perhaps matching TRBD1 (5 bases). CDR3 size: 12 residues. Germline V lookup: CDR1 SGHNT, CDR2 YENEEA. V lost 4 bases to trimming and J lost 7 bases, with 10 bases between them. The chain's CDR3 is CASSSSQGEAFF. CDR3 coding DNA: TGTGCCAGCAGCTCTTCCCAGGGTGAAGCTTTCTTT.

This sequence joins TRBV11-3 and TRBJ1-1; tentative D call: TRBD1 (5 bases). The CDR3 length is 13 residues. With 5 bases removed from V and 5 bases from J, the gap between germline ends came to 12 bases. Germline-derived CDR1 and CDR2 are SGHNT and YENEEA. CDR3: CASSRGGNTEAFF. Written as DNA, the CDR3 is TGTGCCAGCAGCCGCGGGGGGAATACTGAAGCTTTCTTT.

The chain combines TRBV11-2 with TRBJ2-7, with TRBD2 as a possible D gene (7 bases). The germline gives CDR1 SGHAT, CDR2 FQNNGV. Trimming stripped 1 base from V and 7 bases from J, with 14 bases between. The CDR3 has 14 amino acids. The DNA of the CDR3 is TGTGCCAGCAGCTTAGCAAGGGGGGGCGTAGAGCAGTACTTC. The encoded protein is CASSLARGGVEQYF. The full variable domain, completed using reference TRBV11-2 and TRBJ2-7, is EAGVAQSPRYKIIEKRQSVAFWCNPISGHATLYWYQQILGQGPKLLIQFQNNGVVDDSQLPKDRFSAERLKGVDSTLKIQPAKLEDSAVYLCASSLARGGVEQYFGPGTRLTVT.

The V gene is TRBV6-5, the J gene TRBJ1-6, with 7 bases lining up with TRBD1. The CDR3 has 14 amino acids. Germline loops: CDR1 MNHEY, CDR2 SVGAGI. The V segment lost 7 bases and the J segment 7 bases; nucleotides outside the gene matches: 7. The CDR3 DNA reads TGTGCCAGCAAACCGACAGGGACAAATTCACCCCTCCACTTT. Translated: CASKPTGTNSPLHF.

The chain couples TRBV27 to TRBJ2-2; D is possibly TRBD2 (6 bases). Trimming cost V 3 bases and J 0 bases, with 17 bases left between them. CDR1 and CDR2 (germline): MNHEY, SMNVEV (reference sequence). The CDR3 runs 18 residues. The CDR3 loop reads CASSLFGGIGANTGELFF. Here the CDR3 DNA reads TGTGCCAGCAGTTTGTTCGGAGGGATCGGGGCGAACACCGGGGAGCTGTTTTTT.

V and J are TRBV6-6 and TRBJ1-3; 9 bases fit TRBD1. Germline V gene data show CDR1 as MNHNY and CDR2 as SVGAGI (reference sequence). The CDR3 runs 16 residues. Trimming removed 2 bases from V and 2 bases from J; junction bases left unmatched: 4. CDR3 sequence reads: CASSYPGTGTGNTIYF. The CDR3 DNA is TGTGCCAGCAGTTACCCCGGGACAGGGACTGGAAACACCATATATTTT.

The chain links TRBV10-3 to TRBJ2-7; TRBD2 matches 14 bases. This CDR3 is 16 amino acids long. The germline V gene encodes CDR1 ENHRY and CDR2 SYGVKD. With 4 bases clipped from V and 3 bases from J, the junction kept 5 bases outside the gene matches. CDR3 coding DNA: TGTGCCATCAGTGGGACTAGCGGGAGGACGGGCTACGAGCAGTACTTC. Its translation: CAISGTSGRTGYEQYF.

The V call is TRBV4-1, the J call TRBJ2-5; D not resolved. The germline gives CDR1 MGHRA, CDR2 YSYEKL. This CDR3 is built from 11 residues. Trimming left V 3 bases short and J 7 bases short, with 6 bases between. The CDR3 bases are TGCGCCAGCAGCCACATCGGGACCCAGTACTTC. It encodes CASSHIGTQYF.

The rearrangement links TRBV7-7 to TRBJ2-5; 13 positions agree with TRBD2. This CDR3 has 16 residues. Germline V gene lookup returns CDR1 SSHAT and CDR2 FNYEAQ (reference sequence). Trimming removed 4 bases from V and 0 bases from J; junction bases left unmatched: 2. The CDR3 spells CASSSGLAGYQETQYF. The CDR3, as DNA: TGTGCCAGCAGCTCGGGACTAGCGGGATACCAAGAGACCCAGTACTTC.

The V and J genes are TRBV4-1 and TRBJ2-7; D might be TRBD1 (5 bases). The CDR3 is 18 residues long. Trimming removed 1 base from V and 3 bases from J, with 22 bases in between. Germline lookup yields CDR1 MGHRA and CDR2 YSYEKL. The DNA of the CDR3 is TGCGCCAGCAGCCAAGTGGTGACAGTACGGTCAACAAACTACGAGCAGTACTTC. Translated: CASSQVVTVRSTNYEQYF.

The chain carries TRBV5-5 and TRBJ1-4; 9 bases match TRBD1. The CDR3 runs 15 residues. The J segment lost 7 bases and the V segment lost 2 bases, leaving 6 bases of the junction unmatched. Germline V gene sequence: CDR1 SGHKS, CDR2 YYEKEE (reference sequence). The chain's CDR3 is CASSLSGTGSEKLFF. CDR3 nucleotide sequence: TGTGCCAGCAGCTTATCCGGGACAGGGTCTGAAAAACTGTTTTTT.

This sequence joins TRBV5-4 and TRBJ2-7; D unresolved. Trimming removed 2 bases from V and 0 bases from J, with 12 bases in between. CDR3 length equals 15 residues. Germline V gene lookup returns CDR1 SGHNT and CDR2 YYREEE (reference sequence). In nucleotides, the CDR3 is TGTGCCAGCAGCTTATCCCATGGCAGCTCCTACGAGCAGTACTTC. It codes for CASSLSHGSSYEQYF.

On this clone itself: One junction end disagrees with the germline gene, perhaps due to a read error. V usage is TRBV18 and J usage is TRBJ1-2; perhaps TRBD1 as D (5 bases). Germline V gene lookup returns CDR1 KGHSH and CDR2 LQKENI. The CDR3 is made up of 15 amino acids. The DNA for the CDR3 is TGTGCCACCTCAGAAGGGGCCCGTGGTCTCTATGGCTACACCTTC. It codes for CATSEGARGLYGYTF.

This chain links TRBV11-3 with TRBJ1-2, with D possibly TRBD1 on 6 matching bases. The CDR3 spans 17 residues. Germline V gives CDR1 SGHNT, CDR2 YENEEA. The V end lost 5 bases, the J end lost 3 bases, and 22 bases lay between the germline ends. The CDR3 coding sequence is TGTGCCAGCAGCGCTAGGCAGGGGAAGTTTAGGGACTATGGCTACACCTTC. Its protein is CASSARQGKFRDYGYTF.